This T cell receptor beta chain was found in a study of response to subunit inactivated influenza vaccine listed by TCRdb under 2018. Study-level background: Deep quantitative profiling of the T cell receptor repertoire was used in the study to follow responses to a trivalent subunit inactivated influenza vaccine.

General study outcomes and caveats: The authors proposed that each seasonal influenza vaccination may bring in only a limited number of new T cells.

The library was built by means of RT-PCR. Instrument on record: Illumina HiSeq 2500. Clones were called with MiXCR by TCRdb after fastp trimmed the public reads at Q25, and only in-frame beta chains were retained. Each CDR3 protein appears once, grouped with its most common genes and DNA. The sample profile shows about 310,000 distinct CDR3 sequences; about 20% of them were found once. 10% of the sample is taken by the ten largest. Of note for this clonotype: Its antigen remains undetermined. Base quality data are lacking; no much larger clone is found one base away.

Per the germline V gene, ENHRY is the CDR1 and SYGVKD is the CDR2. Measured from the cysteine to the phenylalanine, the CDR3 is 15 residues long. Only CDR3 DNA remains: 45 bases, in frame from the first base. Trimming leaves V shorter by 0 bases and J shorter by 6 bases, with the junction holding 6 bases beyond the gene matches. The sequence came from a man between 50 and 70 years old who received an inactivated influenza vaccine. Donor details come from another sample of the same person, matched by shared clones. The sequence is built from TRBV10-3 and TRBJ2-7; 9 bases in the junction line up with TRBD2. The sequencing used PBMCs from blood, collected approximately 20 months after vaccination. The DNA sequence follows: TGTGCCATCAGTGAGTCTGCGGCTAGCGGGACCGAGCAGTACTTC. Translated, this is CAISESAASGTEQYF.